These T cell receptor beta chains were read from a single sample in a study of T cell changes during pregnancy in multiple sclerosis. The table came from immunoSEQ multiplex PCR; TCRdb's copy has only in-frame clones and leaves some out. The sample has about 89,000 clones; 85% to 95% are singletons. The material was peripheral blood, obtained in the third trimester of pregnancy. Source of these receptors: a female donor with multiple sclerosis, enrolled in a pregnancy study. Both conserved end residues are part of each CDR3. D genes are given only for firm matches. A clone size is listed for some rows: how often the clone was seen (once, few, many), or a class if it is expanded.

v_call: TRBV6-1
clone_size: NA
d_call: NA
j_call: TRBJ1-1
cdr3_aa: CASDRNSEAFF
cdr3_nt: TGTGCCAGCGATCGTAACAGTGAAGCTTTCTTT

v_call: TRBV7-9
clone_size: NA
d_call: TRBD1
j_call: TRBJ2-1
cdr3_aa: CASSPTGTGTYNEQFF
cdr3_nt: TGTGCCAGCAGCCCAACCGGGACAGGGACTTACAATGAGCAGTTCTTC

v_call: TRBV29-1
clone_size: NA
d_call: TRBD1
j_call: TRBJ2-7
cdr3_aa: CSVERQGVGEQYF
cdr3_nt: TGCAGCGTTGAAAGACAGGGGGTAGGCGAGCAGTACTTC

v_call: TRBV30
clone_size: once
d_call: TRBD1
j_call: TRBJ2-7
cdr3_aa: CAWSPGQGYEQYF
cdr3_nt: TGTGCCTGGAGTCCGGGACAGGGCTACGAGCAGTACTTC

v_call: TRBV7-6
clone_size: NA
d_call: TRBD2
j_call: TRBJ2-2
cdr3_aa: CASSLVISGRRGTGELFF
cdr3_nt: TGTGCCAGCAGCTTAGTCATTAGCGGGAGGAGAGGCACCGGGGAGCTGTTTTTT

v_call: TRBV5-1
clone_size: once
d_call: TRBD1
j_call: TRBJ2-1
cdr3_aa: CASSAPGTGYYNEQFF
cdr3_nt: TGCGCCAGCAGCGCACCCGGGACAGGGTACTACAATGAGCAGTTCTTC

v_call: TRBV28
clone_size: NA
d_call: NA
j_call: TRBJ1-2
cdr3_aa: CASSSPRRYNYGYTF
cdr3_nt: TGTGCCAGCAGTTCTCCGCGTCGTTATAACTATGGCTACACCTTC

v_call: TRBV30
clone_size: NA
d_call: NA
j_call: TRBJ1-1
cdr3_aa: CAWRATNTEAFF
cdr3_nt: TGTGCCTGGAGGGCGACAAATACTGAAGCTTTCTTT

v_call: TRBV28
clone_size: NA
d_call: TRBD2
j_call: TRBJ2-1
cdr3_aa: CASSPRLAGSYNEQFF
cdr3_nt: TGTGCCAGCAGTCCTCGACTAGCGGGGAGCTACAATGAGCAGTTCTTC

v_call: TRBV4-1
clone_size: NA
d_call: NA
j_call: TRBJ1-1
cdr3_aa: CASSTWGGQKAFF
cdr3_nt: TGCGCCAGCAGCACCTGGGGGGGGCAGAAAGCTTTCTTT

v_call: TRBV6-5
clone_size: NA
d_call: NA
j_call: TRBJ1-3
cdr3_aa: CASSYEGSGNTIYF
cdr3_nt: TGTGCCAGCAGTTACGAGGGATCTGGAAACACCATATATTTT

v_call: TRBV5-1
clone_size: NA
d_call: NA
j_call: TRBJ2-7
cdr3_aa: CASSLGLLYEQYF
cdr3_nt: TGCGCCAGCAGCTTGGGACTCTTGTACGAGCAGTACTTC

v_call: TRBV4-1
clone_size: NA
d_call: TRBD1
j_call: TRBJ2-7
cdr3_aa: CASSQDEQGAREQYF
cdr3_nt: TGCGCCAGCAGCCAAGATGAACAGGGGGCACGCGAGCAGTACTTC

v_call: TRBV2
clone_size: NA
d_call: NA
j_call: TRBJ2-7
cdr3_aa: CASKGAGLYEQYF
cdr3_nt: TGTGCCAGCAAGGGGGCGGGGTTATACGAGCAGTACTTC

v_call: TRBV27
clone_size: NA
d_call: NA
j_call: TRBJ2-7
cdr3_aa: CASSLPGPGIYEQYF
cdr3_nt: TGTGCCAGCAGTTTACCTGGACCGGGGATTTACGAGCAGTACTTC

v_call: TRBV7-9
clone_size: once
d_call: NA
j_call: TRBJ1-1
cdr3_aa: CASSLEPGTEAFF
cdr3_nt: TGTGCCAGCAGCTTAGAACCGGGCACTGAAGCTTTCTTT

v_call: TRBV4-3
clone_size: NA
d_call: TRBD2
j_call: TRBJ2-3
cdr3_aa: CASSQGGLATDTQYF
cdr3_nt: TGCGCCAGCAGCCAAGGCGGACTAGCAACAGATACGCAGTATTTT

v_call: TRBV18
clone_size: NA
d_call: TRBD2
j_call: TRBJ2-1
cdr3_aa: CASSPRAGANNEQFF
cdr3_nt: TGTGCCAGCTCACCTCGGGCGGGAGCAAACAATGAGCAGTTCTTC

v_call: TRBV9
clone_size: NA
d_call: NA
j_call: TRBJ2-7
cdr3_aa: CASSVGGPTYEQYF
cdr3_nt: TGTGCCAGCAGCGTCGGGGGGCCCACCTACGAGCAGTACTTC

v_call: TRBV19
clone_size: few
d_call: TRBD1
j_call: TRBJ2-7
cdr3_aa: CATRQGNHYEQYF
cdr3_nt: TGTGCCACCAGACAGGGGAACCACTACGAGCAGTACTTC

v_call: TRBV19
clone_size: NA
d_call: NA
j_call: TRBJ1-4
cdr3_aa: CASSGASGVKLFF
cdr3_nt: TGTGCCAGTTCGGGCGCCTCAGGGGTAAAACTGTTTTTT

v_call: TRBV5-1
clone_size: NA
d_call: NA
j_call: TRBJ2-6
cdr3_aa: CASSLVGSSGANVLTF
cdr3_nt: TGCGCCAGCAGCTTAGTCGGGAGCTCTGGGGCCAACGTCCTGACTTTC

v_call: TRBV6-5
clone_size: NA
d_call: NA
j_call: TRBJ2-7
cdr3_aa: CASSYSGPYEQYF
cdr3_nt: TGTGCCAGCAGTTACAGCGGACCCTACGAGCAGTACTTC

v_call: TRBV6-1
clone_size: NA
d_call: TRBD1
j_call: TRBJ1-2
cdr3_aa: CASSGGQGSDWGYTF
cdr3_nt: TGTGCCAGCAGTGGAGGACAGGGATCCGACTGGGGCTACACCTTC

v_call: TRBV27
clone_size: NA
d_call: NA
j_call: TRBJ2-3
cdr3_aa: CASSFSRTAKGTDTQYF
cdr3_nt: TGTGCCAGCAGTTTCTCTCGGACTGCCAAGGGAACAGATACGCAGTATTTT

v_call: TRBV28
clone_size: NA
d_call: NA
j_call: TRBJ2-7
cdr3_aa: CATNPTGPYEQYF
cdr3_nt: TGTGCGACCAACCCCACGGGTCCCTACGAGCAGTACTTC

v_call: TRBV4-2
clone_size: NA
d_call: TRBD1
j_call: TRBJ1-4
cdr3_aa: CASSQGQGATEKLFF
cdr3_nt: TGTGCCAGCAGCCAAGGGCAGGGGGCTACTGAAAAACTGTTTTTT

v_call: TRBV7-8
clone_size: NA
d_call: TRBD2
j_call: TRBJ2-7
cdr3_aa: CASSTNPGLAGSNEQYF
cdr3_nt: TGTGCCAGCAGCACAAACCCGGGACTAGCGGGATCCAACGAGCAGTACTTC

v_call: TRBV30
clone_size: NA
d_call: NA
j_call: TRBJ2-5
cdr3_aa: CAWSVGGPETQYF
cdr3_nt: TGTGCCTGGAGTGTCGGGGGGCCGGAGACCCAGTACTTC

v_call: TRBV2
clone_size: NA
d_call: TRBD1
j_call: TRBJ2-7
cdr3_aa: CASSDGTGVYEQYF
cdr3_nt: TGTGCCAGCAGCGATGGGACAGGCGTCTACGAGCAGTACTTC

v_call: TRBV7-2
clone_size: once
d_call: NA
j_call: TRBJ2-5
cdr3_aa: CASSSQGRISIQETQYF
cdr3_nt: TGTGCCAGCAGCTCGCAGGGGCGGATCAGCATCCAAGAGACCCAGTACTTC

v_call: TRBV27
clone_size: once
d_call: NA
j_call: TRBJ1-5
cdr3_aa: CASSLQGNQPQHF
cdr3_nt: TGTGCCAGCAGCCTCCAGGGGAATCAGCCCCAGCATTTT

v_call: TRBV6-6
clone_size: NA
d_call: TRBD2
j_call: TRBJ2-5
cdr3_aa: CASSYDPPGLAGGYF
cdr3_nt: TGTGCCAGCAGTTACGATCCGCCTGGACTAGCTGGGGGGTACTTC

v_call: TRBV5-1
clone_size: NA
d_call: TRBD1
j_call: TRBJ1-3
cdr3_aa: CASSLDEGAGNTIYF
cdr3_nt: TGCGCCAGCAGCTTGGATGAGGGGGCGGGAAACACCATATATTTT

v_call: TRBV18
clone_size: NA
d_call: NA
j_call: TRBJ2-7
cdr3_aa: CASSPSSYEQYF
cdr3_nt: TGTGCCAGCTCCCCATCTTCCTACGAGCAGTACTTC

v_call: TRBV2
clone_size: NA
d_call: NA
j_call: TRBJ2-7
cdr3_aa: CASRENTGTYEQYF
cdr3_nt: TGTGCCAGCAGAGAAAACACAGGGACCTACGAGCAGTACTTC

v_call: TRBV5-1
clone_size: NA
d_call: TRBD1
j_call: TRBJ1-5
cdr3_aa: CASSWTGDGNQPQHF
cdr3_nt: TGCGCCAGCAGCTGGACAGGCGATGGCAATCAGCCCCAGCATTTT

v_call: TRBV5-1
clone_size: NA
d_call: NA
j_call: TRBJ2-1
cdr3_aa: CASSLRRSSYNEQFF
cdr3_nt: TGCGCCAGCAGCTTGCGGAGAAGCTCCTACAATGAGCAGTTCTTC

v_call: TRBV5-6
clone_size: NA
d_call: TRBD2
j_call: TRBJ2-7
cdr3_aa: CASSVMGAGLGQYF
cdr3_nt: TGTGCCAGCAGCGTCATGGGAGCGGGGCTAGGGCAGTACTTC

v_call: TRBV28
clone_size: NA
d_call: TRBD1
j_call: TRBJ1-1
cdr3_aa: CASSSRDRGAMNTEAFF
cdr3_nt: TGTGCCAGCAGTTCCCGGGACAGGGGCGCTATGAACACTGAAGCTTTCTTT

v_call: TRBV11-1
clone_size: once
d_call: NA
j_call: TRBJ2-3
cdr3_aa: CASSPHSGRADTQYF
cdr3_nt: TGTGCCAGCAGCCCCCATTCCGGGAGAGCAGATACGCAGTATTTT

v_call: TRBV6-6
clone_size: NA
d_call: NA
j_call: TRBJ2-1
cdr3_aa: CASSYSKRSNEQFF
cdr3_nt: TGTGCCAGCAGTTACTCGAAGCGGTCCAATGAGCAGTTCTTC